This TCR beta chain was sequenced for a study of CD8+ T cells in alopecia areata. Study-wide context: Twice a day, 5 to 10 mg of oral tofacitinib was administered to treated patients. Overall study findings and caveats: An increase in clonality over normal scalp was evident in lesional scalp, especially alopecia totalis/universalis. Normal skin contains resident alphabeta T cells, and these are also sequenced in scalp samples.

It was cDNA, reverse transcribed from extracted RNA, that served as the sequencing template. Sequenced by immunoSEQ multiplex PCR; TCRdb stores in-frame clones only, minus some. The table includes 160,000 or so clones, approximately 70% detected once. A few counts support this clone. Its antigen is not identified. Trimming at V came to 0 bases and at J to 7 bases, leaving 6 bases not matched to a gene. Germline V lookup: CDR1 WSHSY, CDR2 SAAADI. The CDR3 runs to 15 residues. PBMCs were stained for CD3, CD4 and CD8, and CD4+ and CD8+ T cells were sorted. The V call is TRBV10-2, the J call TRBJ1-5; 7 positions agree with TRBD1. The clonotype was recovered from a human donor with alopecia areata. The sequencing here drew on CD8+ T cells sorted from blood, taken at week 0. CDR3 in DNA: TGCGCCAGCAGTGAGTCGGCACAGGGGCCCCAGCCCCAGCATTTT. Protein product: CASSESAQGPQPQHF.